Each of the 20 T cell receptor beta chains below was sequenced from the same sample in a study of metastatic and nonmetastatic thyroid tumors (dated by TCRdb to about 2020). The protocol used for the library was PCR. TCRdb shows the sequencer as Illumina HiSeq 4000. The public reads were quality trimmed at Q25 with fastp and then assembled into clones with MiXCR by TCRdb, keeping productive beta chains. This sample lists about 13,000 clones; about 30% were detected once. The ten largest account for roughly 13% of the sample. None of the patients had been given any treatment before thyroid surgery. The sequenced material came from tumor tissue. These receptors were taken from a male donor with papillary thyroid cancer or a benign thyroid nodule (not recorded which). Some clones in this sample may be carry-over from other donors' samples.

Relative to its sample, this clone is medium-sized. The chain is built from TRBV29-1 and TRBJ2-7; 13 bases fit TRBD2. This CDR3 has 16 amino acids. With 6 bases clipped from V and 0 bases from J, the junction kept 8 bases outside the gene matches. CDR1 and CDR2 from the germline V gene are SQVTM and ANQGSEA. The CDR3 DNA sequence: TGCAGCGTCATCGGGACTAGCGGGATGAGCTCCTACGAGCAGTACTTC. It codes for CSVIGTSGMSSYEQYF.

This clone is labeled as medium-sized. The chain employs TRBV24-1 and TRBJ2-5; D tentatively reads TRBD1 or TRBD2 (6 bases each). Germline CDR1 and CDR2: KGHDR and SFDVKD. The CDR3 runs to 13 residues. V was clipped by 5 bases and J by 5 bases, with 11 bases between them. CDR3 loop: CATSGRGQETQYF. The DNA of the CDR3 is TGTGCCACCAGTGGTCGGGGGCAGGAGACCCAGTACTTC.

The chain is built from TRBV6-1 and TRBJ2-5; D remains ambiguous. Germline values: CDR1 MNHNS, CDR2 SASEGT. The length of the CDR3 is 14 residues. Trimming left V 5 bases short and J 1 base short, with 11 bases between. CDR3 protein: CASSRSRVQETQYF. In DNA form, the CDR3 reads TGTGCCAGCAGTCGGTCCCGGGTCCAAGAGACCCAGTACTTC.

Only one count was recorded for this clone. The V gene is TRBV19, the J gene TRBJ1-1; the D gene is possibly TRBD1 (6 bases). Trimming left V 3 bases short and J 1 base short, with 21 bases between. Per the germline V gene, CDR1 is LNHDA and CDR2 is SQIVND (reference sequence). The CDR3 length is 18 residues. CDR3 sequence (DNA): TGTGCCAGTAGTATTGCTCTCCTTAGGACAGCTCCGAACACTGAAGCTTTCTTT. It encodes CASSIALLRTAPNTEAFF.

The CDR3, as DNA: TGCAGTGCTAGACGAGGCGGGAGGGCCCACGAGCAGTACTTC. Its protein is CSARRGGRAHEQYF. The J gene is TRBJ2-7, the V gene TRBV20-1; 9 bases map to TRBD2. V gave up 2 bases and J gave up 5 bases; unmatched junction bases: 7. Germline V gene data show CDR1 as DFQATT and CDR2 as SNEGSKA (reference sequence). The CDR3 spans 14 residues.

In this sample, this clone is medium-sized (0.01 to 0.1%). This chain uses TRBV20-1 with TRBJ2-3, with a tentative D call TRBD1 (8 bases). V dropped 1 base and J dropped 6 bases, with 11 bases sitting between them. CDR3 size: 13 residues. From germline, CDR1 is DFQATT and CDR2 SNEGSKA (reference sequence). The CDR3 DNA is TGCAGTGCTAGAGTACAGGGGGGGGATACGCAGTATTTT. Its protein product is CSARVQGGDTQYF.

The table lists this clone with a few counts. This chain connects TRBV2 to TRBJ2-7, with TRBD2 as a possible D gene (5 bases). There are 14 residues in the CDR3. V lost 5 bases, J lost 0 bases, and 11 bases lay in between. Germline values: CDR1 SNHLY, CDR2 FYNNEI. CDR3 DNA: TGTGCCAGCAGTCTGGGAGAGAGCTCCTACGAGCAGTACTTC. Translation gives CASSLGESSYEQYF.

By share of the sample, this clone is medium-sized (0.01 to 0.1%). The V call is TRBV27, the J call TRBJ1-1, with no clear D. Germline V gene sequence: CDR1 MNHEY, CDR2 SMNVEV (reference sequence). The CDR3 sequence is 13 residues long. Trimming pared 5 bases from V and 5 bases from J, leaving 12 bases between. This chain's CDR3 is CASSGREKTEAFF. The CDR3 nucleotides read TGTGCCAGCAGTGGACGGGAGAAGACTGAAGCTTTCTTT.

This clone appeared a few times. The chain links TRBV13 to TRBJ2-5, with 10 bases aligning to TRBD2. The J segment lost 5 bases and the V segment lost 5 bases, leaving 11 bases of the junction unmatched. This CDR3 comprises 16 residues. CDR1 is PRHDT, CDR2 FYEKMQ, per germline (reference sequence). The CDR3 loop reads CASSPGGTSAWETQYF. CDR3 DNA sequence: TGTGCCAGCAGCCCTGGCGGGACTAGCGCGTGGGAGACCCAGTACTTC.

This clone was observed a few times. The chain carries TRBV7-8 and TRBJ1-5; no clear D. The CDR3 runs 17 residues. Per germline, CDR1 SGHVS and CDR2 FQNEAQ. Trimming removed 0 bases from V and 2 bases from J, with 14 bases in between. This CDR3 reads CASSLAVSPEGNQPQHF. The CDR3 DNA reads TGTGCCAGCAGCTTAGCGGTAAGCCCGGAGGGCAATCAGCCCCAGCATTTT.

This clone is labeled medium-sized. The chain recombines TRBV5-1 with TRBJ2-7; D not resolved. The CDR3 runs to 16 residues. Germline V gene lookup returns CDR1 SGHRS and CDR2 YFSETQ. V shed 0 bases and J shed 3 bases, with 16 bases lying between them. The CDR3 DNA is TGCGCCAGCAGCTTGGAGCCTGGGGATCCCCTCTACGAGCAGTACTTC. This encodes CASSLEPGDPLYEQYF.

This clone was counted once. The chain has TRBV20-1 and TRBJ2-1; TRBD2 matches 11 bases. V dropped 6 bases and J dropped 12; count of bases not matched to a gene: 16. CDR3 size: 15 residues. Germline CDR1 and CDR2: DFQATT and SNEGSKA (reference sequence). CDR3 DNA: TGCAGTGCGGATACGAATAGCGGGAGGGCTTCTGTGCAGTTCTTC. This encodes CSADTNSGRASVQFF.

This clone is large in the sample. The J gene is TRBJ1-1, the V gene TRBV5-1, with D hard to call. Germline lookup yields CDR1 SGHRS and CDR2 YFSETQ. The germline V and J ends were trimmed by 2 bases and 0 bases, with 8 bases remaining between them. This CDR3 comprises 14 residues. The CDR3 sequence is CASSFDSLNTEAFF. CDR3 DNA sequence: TGCGCCAGCAGCTTTGATTCGCTGAACACTGAAGCTTTCTTT.

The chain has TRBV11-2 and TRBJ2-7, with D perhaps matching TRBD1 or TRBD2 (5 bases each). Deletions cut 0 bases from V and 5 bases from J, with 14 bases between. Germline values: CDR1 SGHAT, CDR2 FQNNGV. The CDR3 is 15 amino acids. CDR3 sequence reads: CASSLDPGSSNEQYF. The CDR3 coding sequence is TGTGCCAGCAGCTTAGATCCAGGGAGCTCAAACGAGCAGTACTTC.

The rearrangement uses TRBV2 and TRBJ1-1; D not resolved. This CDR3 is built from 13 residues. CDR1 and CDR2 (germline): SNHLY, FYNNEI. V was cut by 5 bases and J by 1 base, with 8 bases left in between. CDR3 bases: TGTGCCAGCAGTCGACGGGGGAACACTGAAGCTTTCTTT. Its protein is CASSRRGNTEAFF.

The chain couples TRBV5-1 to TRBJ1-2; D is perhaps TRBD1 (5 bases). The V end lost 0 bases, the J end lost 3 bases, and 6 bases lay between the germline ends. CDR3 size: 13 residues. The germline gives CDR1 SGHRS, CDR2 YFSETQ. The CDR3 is CASSLGGDYGYTF. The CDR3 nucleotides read TGCGCCAGCAGCTTGGGAGGGGACTATGGCTACACCTTC.

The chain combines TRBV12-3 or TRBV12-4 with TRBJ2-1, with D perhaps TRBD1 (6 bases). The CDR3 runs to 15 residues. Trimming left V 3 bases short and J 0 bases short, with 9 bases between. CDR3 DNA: TGTGCCAGCAGTTTGAGAGGGGGCTCCTACAATGAGCAGTTCTTC. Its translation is CASSLRGGSYNEQFF.

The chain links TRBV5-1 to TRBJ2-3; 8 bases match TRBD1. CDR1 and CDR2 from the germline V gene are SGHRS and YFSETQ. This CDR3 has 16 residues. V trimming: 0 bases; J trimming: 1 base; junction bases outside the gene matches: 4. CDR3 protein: CASSLEQGARTDTQYF. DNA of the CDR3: TGCGCCAGCAGCTTGGAGCAGGGGGCGCGCACAGATACGCAGTATTTT.

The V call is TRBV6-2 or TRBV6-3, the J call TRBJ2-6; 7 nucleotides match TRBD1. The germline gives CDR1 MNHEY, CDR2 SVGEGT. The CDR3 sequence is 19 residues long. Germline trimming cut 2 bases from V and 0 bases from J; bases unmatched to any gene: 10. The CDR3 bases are TGTGCCAGCAGTTACCGGGCCGGGACAGCGCGCTCTGGGGCCAACGTCCTGACTTTC. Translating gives CASSYRAGTARSGANVLTF.

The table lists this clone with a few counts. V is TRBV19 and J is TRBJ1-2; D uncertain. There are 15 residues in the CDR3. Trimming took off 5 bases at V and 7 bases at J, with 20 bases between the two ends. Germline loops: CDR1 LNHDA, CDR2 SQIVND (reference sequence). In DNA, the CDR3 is TGTGCCAGTAGTCGGGAAAAGGGAGGGATCGGTGGCTACACCTTC. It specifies CASSREKGGIGGYTF.